This entry features one T cell receptor (beta chain) sequence. The antigen is undetermined. This entry is derived from a study of T cell repertoires in cytomegalovirus infection. Study overall: HLA-B-restricted CMV epitopes that are well studied were used alongside recently identified HLA-C-restricted ones. From public TCR beta signatures came an indication of both CMV infection and matching HLA type. Findings and caveats of the study: CMV-specific HLA-C-restricted TCR beta clonotypes dominated the ex vivo response.

MiXCR was run by TCRdb on the reads, yielding one entry per CDR3 protein. Of about 830,000 distinct CDR3 sequences in the sample, about 30% are singletons; the top ten hold approximately 13%. The TCR originated in a human donor in good health (CMV status not recorded). Some clones in this sample may be carry-over from other donors' samples. The sample was cultured CD8+ T cells from PBMCs, taken from culture after CMV antigen stimulation.

CDR3 DNA: TGTGCCAGCAGTCCAAATCAAAGGTACGAGCAGTACTTC. It codes for CASSPNQRYEQYF. The chain combines TRBV6-5 with TRBJ2-7, with D uncertain. CDR1 is MNHEY and CDR2 is SVGAGI in the germline V gene. The CDR3 loop spans 13 amino acids. V lost 5 bases to trimming and J lost 4 bases, with 12 bases between them.